A single sample gave rise to the 9 T cell receptor beta chains below, sequenced in a study of T cell repertoires in cytomegalovirus infection. TCRdb reprocessed the reads via MiXCR and lists one record per CDR3 protein. The sample holds hundreds of thousands of distinct CDR3 sequences, around 9.1% seen once. What was sequenced was PBMCs. These receptors were obtained from a human donor in good health (CMV status not recorded). Some clones in this sample may be carry-over from other donors' samples.

This sequence joins TRBV12-3 or TRBV12-4 and TRBJ1-1; TRBD1 aligns across 9 bases. The CDR3 runs to 14 residues. With 11 bases clipped from V and 2 bases from J, the junction kept 9 bases outside the gene matches. The CDR3 nucleotides are TGTGCCGGTTCCGGGACAGGGCCAAACACTGAAGCTTTCTTT. Translated: CAGSGTGPNTEAFF.

At least ten counts were recorded for this clonotype. V usage is TRBV4-2 and J usage is TRBJ1-1, with D tentatively TRBD1 (6 bases). Germline V CDR1 and CDR2: LGHNA, YNFKEQ. Trimming took off 0 bases at V and 5 bases at J, with 16 bases between the two ends. This CDR3 contains 16 residues. The CDR3, as DNA: TGTGCCAGCAGCCAAGATCTTGTAGGGGGTCGAACTGAAGCTTTCTTT. This gives the protein CASSQDLVGGRTEAFF.

There are many counts of this clonotype. The chain carries TRBV2 and TRBJ1-3, with D unclear. Germline CDR1 reads SNHLY; CDR2 reads FYNNEI. V gave up 7 bases and J gave up 2 bases, with 9 bases separating them. This CDR3 has 13 amino acids. CDR3 sequence reads: CASIYSPGNTIYF. The CDR3 DNA reads TGTGCCAGCATTTACAGTCCTGGAAACACCATATATTTT.

This clonotype was found many times. The J gene is TRBJ1-1, the V gene TRBV6-2 or TRBV6-3; tentative D call: TRBD1 (5 bases). This CDR3 has 13 amino acids. Per the germline V gene, CDR1 is MNHEY and CDR2 is SVGEGT. V lost 7 bases, J lost 8 bases, and 17 bases lay in between. This CDR3 reads CASNTWGHDEAFF. Written as DNA, the CDR3 is TGTGCCAGCAACACATGGGGCCACGACGAAGCTTTCTTT.

This clonotype occurred a few times. The chain has TRBV2 and TRBJ1-5; D not certain. Germline V gene sequence: CDR1 SNHLY, CDR2 FYNNEI. The CDR3 covers 15 residues. V was clipped by 2 bases and J by 7 bases, with 15 bases between them. CDR3 protein: CASSEQAGVQQPQHF. The CDR3 DNA reads TGTGCCAGCAGTGAACAGGCCGGGGTTCAACAGCCCCAGCATTTT. Variable domain in full (rest from reference TRBV2 and TRBJ1-5): EPEVTQTPSHQVTQMGQEVILRCVPISNHLYFYWYRQILGQKVEFLVSFYNNEISEKSEIFDDQFSVERPDGSNFTLKIRSTKLEDSAMYFCASSEQAGVQQPQHFGDGTRLSIL.

This clonotype was found many times. This chain connects TRBV12-3 or TRBV12-4 to TRBJ1-5, with D unclear. Trimming pared 1 base from V and 5 bases from J, leaving 6 bases between. This CDR3 is 13 amino acids long. The CDR3 loop reads CASSLVGHQPQHF. The CDR3 nucleotides are TGTGCCAGCAGTTTAGTGGGTCATCAGCCCCAGCATTTT.

This clonotype came up many times. The chain couples TRBV28 to TRBJ1-5, with D unresolved. This CDR3 is built from 14 residues. V was clipped by 7 bases and J by 3 bases, with 13 bases between them. Germline V gene lookup returns CDR1 MDHEN and CDR2 SYDVKM. The DNA of the CDR3 is TGTGCCAGCACACCAGGCCGCCTCAATCAGCCCCAGCATTTT. It is translated as CASTPGRLNQPQHF.

In its sample, this clonotype was seen many times. The chain carries TRBV12-3 or TRBV12-4 and TRBJ1-2; D gene uncertain. Between the trimmed V and J ends, which lost 5 bases and 4 bases, there was a span of 14 bases. The CDR3 runs to 14 residues. CDR3 in DNA: TGTGCCAGCAGTCCACATACGAGGTTCTATGGCTACACCTTC. Translation: CASSPHTRFYGYTF.

Ten or more counts support this clonotype. The chain uses TRBV7-2 and TRBJ1-2; tentative D call: TRBD1 (5 bases). The ends were cut back, 1 base at V and 4 bases at J, with 10 bases in the middle. Germline assignment: CDR1 SGHTA and CDR2 FQGNSA. This CDR3 contains 14 residues. The CDR3 sequence is CASSLGGGAYGYTF. The CDR3 nucleotides read TGTGCCAGCAGCTTAGGGGGCGGGGCCTATGGCTACACCTTC.